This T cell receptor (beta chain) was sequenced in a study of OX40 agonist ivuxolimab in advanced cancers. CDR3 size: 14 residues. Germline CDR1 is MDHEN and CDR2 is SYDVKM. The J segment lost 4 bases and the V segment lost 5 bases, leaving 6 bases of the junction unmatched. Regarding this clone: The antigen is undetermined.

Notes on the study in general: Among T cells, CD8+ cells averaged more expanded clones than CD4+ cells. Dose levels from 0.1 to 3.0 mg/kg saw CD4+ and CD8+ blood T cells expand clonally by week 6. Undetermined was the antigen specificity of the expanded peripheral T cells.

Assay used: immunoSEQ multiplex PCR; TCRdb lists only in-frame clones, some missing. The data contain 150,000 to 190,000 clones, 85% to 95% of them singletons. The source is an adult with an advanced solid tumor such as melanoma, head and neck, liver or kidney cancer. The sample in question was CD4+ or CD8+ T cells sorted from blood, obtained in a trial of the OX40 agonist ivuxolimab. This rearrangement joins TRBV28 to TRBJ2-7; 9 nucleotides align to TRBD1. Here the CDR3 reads CASSPGTGIYEQYF. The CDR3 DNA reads TGTGCCAGCAGTCCGGGGACAGGGATATACGAGCAGTACTTC. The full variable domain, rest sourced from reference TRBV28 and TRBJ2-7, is DVKVTQSSRYLVKRTGEKVFLECVQDMDHENMFWYRQDPGLGLRLIYFSYDVKMKEKGDIPEGYSVSREKKERFSLILESASTNQTSMYLCASSPGTGIYEQYFGPGTRLTVT.